Shown below are 32 T cell receptor beta chains from a single sample sequenced in a study of T cells in Graves' hyperthyroidism and ophthalmopathy. Regions amplified from RNA transcripts were the TCR beta CDR3 regions. In the first-round RT-PCR of the TCR CDR3, the HTBI primer set was used. Each CDR3 protein gets one entry after TCRdb re-called the multiplex PCR reads with MiXCR. The sample comprises around 450,000 distinct CDR3 sequences, about 13% of which are singletons, and 5% to 6% rests with the top ten. Specimen: blood. Receptors were obtained from a young woman with Graves' hyperthyroidism.

Ten or more counts support this clonotype. V is TRBV5-1 and J is TRBJ1-3; tentative D call: TRBD1 (6 bases). This CDR3 region has 15 residues. The germline V and J ends were trimmed by 0 bases and 0 bases, with 7 bases remaining between them. From germline, CDR1 is SGHRS and CDR2 YFSETQ. The DNA for the CDR3 is TGCGCCAGCAGCTTGGAGGACAGCTCTGGAAACACCATATATTTT. Translating gives CASSLEDSSGNTIYF.

Ten or more counts support this clonotype. The rearrangement uses TRBV3-1 and TRBJ1-6, with a weak D call TRBD1 (5 bases). This CDR3 contains 13 residues. Germline V gene lookup returns CDR1 LGHDT and CDR2 YNNKEL (reference sequence). V was cut by 5 bases and J by 10 bases, with 12 bases left in between. CDR3 residues: CASSGGTASPLHF. The CDR3 DNA is TGTGCCAGCAGCGGAGGGACGGCCTCACCCCTCCACTTT.

On this clonotype itself: It may be a read error: a sequence one base away is much more abundant. The genes are TRBV6-1 and TRBJ2-3; TRBD1 matches at 9 bases. J was trimmed by 4 bases and V by 5 bases; bases with no gene match: 7. The CDR3 is made up of 15 amino acids. Per germline, CDR1 MNHNS and CDR2 SASEGT. DNA of the CDR3: TGTGCCAGCAGTCTGCCGGGACAGGGCCCAGATACGCAGTATTTT. It yields the protein CASSLPGQGPDTQYF.

The chain links TRBV4-1 to TRBJ1-1, with 7 positions matching TRBD1. V gave up 3 bases and J gave up 3 bases; unmatched junction bases: 7. CDR1 MGHRA and CDR2 YSYEKL come from the germline V gene. The CDR3 totals 15 residues. CDR3 residues: CASSHGQARDTEAFF. The CDR3 DNA is TGCGCCAGCAGCCACGGACAGGCGCGGGACACTGAAGCTTTCTTT.

Many counts were recorded for this clonotype. V and J are TRBV9 and TRBJ2-5; D is ambiguous. Trimming cost V 0 bases and J 4 bases, with 10 bases left between them. The CDR3 contains 14 residues. Germline CDR1 SGDLS, CDR2 YYNGEE. The CDR3, as DNA: TGTGCCAGCAGCGTAGGAGTTGCGCGAGAGACCCAGTACTTC. Translating it yields CASSVGVARETQYF. The full variable domain, in which reference TRBV9 and TRBJ2-5 provide the parts outside the CDR3, is DSGVTQTPKHLITATGQRVTLRCSPRSGDLSVYWYQQSLDQGLQFLIQYYNGEERAKGNILERFSAQQFPDLHSELNLSSLELGDSALYFCASSVGVARETQYFGPGTRLLVL.

In this sample, this clonotype turned up many times. CDR3 DNA sequence: TGTGCCAGCAGCCTGATCGAAGAGACCCAGTACTTC. It encodes CASSLIEETQYF. V is TRBV5-5 and J is TRBJ2-5; D is undetermined. The length of the CDR3 is 12 residues. Germline lookup yields CDR1 SGHKS and CDR2 YYEKEE (reference sequence). V lost 4 bases and J 3 bases, leaving 7 bases between the germline ends.

The chain links TRBV14 to TRBJ1-4; TRBD1 might be the D (6 bases). CDR1 is SGHDN, CDR2 FVKESK, per germline. Trimming cost V 4 bases and J 8 bases, with 14 bases left between them. CDR3 length equals 14 residues. The CDR3: CASSRQGIGEKLFF. Here the CDR3 DNA reads TGTGCCAGCAGCCGTCAGGGGATCGGGGAAAAACTGTTTTTT. Supplemented by reference TRBV14 and TRBJ1-4, the full variable domain reads EAGVTQFPSHSVIEKGQTVTLRCDPISGHDNLYWYRRVMGKEIKFLLHFVKESKQDESGMPNNRFLAERTGGTYSTLKVQPAELEDSGVYFCASSRQGIGEKLFFGSGTQLSVL.

This clonotype was observed a handful of times. The chain uses TRBV5-1 and TRBJ2-5; 7 bases agree with TRBD2. This CDR3 spans 15 amino acids. V lost 0 bases, J lost 6 bases, and 8 bases stayed unmatched. The germline CDR1 and CDR2 sequences are SGHRS and YFSETQ. The CDR3 sequence: CASSLASSGFKTQYF. Written as DNA, the CDR3 is TGCGCCAGCAGCTTGGCGTCTAGCGGTTTTAAGACCCAGTACTTC.

This clonotype was recorded at least ten times. The chain couples TRBV6-1 to TRBJ2-3, with 9 bases that match TRBD2. Germline V gene data show CDR1 as MNHNS and CDR2 as SASEGT. V was clipped by 2 bases and J by 3 bases; unmatched bases: 6. CDR3 length equals 16 residues. The CDR3 sequence is CASSEHAGGLTDTQYF. CDR3 DNA sequence: TGTGCCAGCAGTGAACACGCGGGAGGGTTAACAGATACGCAGTATTTT.

Ten or more counts support this clonotype. V is TRBV12-3 or TRBV12-4 and J is TRBJ1-1; unclear D gene. The CDR3 contains 11 residues. The ends were cut back, 8 bases at V and 2 bases at J, with 6 bases in the middle. In DNA, the CDR3 is TGTGCCAGCCTTGAAAACACTGAAGCTTTCTTT. It is translated as CASLENTEAFF.

This clonotype was found many times. The chain employs TRBV11-2 and TRBJ1-1, with D perhaps matching TRBD1 (5 bases). From germline, CDR1 is SGHAT and CDR2 FQNNGV. V shed 1 base and J shed 0 bases, with 9 bases lying between them. This CDR3 is 15 amino acids long. The CDR3 DNA follows: TGTGCCAGCAGCTTAGTGGGGCTGATGAACACTGAAGCTTTCTTT. It codes for CASSLVGLMNTEAFF.

At least ten counts were recorded for this clonotype. This chain joins TRBV12-3 or TRBV12-4 and TRBJ2-5; tentative D call: TRBD1 (6 bases). Trimming shortened V by 4 bases and J by 0 bases, and 9 bases separated the two germline ends. There are 14 residues in the CDR3. The CDR3 DNA follows: TGTGCCAGCAGTTCGTACAGGGACCAAGAGACCCAGTACTTC. Translated, it gives CASSSYRDQETQYF.

This clonotype occurred a few times. CDR3 region: CASSWGAGQNSPLHF. CDR3 in DNA: TGCGCCAGCAGTTGGGGGGCCGGGCAGAATTCACCCCTCCACTTT. The chain recombines TRBV5-1 with TRBJ1-6, with D possibly matching TRBD1 (6 bases). The germline CDR1 and CDR2 sequences are SGHRS and YFSETQ. V lost 5 bases to trimming and J lost 7 bases, with 16 bases between them. This CDR3 has 15 residues.

This clonotype has at least ten counts. This sequence joins TRBV28 and TRBJ2-7; the match to TRBD1 covers 10 bases. Germline assignment: CDR1 MDHEN and CDR2 SYDVKM. The CDR3 spans 16 residues. V lost 3 bases, J lost 3 bases, and 8 bases stayed unmatched. The CDR3, as DNA: TGTGCCAGCAGTTTTTTAGGGGGACAGGGGTTCTACGAGCAGTACTTC. Translated, it gives CASSFLGGQGFYEQYF.

This clonotype occurred many times. The V call is TRBV13, the J call TRBJ2-3, with TRBD2 as a possible D gene (5 bases). There are 16 residues in the CDR3. Per the germline V gene, CDR1 is PRHDT and CDR2 is FYEKMQ (reference sequence). Trimming shortened V by 2 bases and J by 1 base, and 13 bases separated the two germline ends. In nucleotides, the CDR3 is TGTGCCAGCAGCTTAAGGCATGCTAGCCGCACAGATACGCAGTATTTT. Translating gives CASSLRHASRTDTQYF.

This clonotype was counted at least ten times. The chain combines TRBV6-2 or TRBV6-3 with TRBJ2-2; 7 bases line up with TRBD2. With V trimmed by 2 bases and J by 6 bases, 12 bases remained unmatched. This CDR3 is built from 17 residues. CDR1 is MNHEY and CDR2 is SVGEGT in the germline V gene. The CDR3 DNA is TGTGCCAGCAGTTACGGTGGACTAGGAATGTCGGCCGGGGAGCTGTTTTTT. Its translation: CASSYGGLGMSAGELFF.

Only a few counts were recorded for this clonotype. The chain recombines TRBV10-3 with TRBJ1-1; D is possibly TRBD1 (5 bases). Germline CDR1 reads ENHRY; CDR2 reads SYGVKD. Deletions cut 8 bases from V and 1 base from J, with 14 bases between. The CDR3 totals 14 residues. CDR3 in DNA: TGTGCCATCGGTCGGGGCGGGGAGAACACTGAAGCTTTCTTT. Its translation is CAIGRGGENTEAFF.

This clonotype occurred many times. This sequence joins TRBV20-1 and TRBJ2-7; D could derive from TRBD1 or TRBD2 (5 bases each). The CDR3 spans 13 residues. CDR1 is DFQATT, CDR2 SNEGSKA, per germline (reference sequence). The V gene lost 3 bases and the J gene lost 3 bases, with 12 bases spanning the gap. CDR3 nucleotides: TGCAGTGCTAGCTCCGGGGCTGGCTACGAGCAGTACTTC. Amino acids: CSASSGAGYEQYF.

V and J are TRBV11-2 and TRBJ1-2; D perhaps matches TRBD1 (5 bases). V was clipped by 1 base and J by 8 bases, with 14 bases between them. This CDR3 region has 14 residues. CDR1 and CDR2 from the germline V gene are SGHAT and FQNNGV. The CDR3 DNA is TGTGCCAGCAGCTTAGGCAGGGCCTTTCAAGGCTACACCTTC. It codes for CASSLGRAFQGYTF.

This clonotype was observed at least ten times. The chain recombines TRBV11-2 with TRBJ2-7; weak D call: TRBD1 (6 bases). Germline CDR1 SGHAT, CDR2 FQNNGV. Trimming pared 5 bases from V and 3 bases from J, leaving 17 bases between. This CDR3 has 15 residues. CDR3 amino acids: CASSRPRDINYEQYF. CDR3 in DNA: TGTGCCAGCAGCAGGCCTCGGGACATAAACTACGAGCAGTACTTC. Based on the CDR3 plus reference TRBV11-2 and TRBJ2-7, the full variable domain is EAGVAQSPRYKIIEKRQSVAFWCNPISGHATLYWYQQILGQGPKLLIQFQNNGVVDDSQLPKDRFSAERLKGVDSTLKIQPAKLEDSAVYLCASSRPRDINYEQYFGPGTRLTVT.

The V gene is TRBV7-9, the J gene TRBJ2-5, with D perhaps matching TRBD1 (5 bases). V dropped 3 bases and J dropped 2 bases, with 19 bases sitting between them. The CDR3 length is 17 residues. CDR1 SEHNR and CDR2 FQNEAQ come from the germline V gene (reference sequence). DNA of the CDR3: TGTGCCAGCAGCTTCCCGGTTGGGGCAAGTCTACAAGAGACCCAGTACTTC. Its protein is CASSFPVGASLQETQYF. The whole variable domain, filled in from reference TRBV7-9 and TRBJ2-5, reads DTGVSQNPRHKITKRGQNVTFRCDPISEHNRLYWYRQTLGQGPEFLTYFQNEAQLEKSRLLSDRFSAERPKGSFSTLEIQRTEQGDSAMYLCASSFPVGASLQETQYFGPGTRLLVL.

This chain links TRBV12-3 or TRBV12-4 with TRBJ1-6; possibly TRBD1 for D (6 bases). The CDR3 totals 14 residues. V was shortened by 1 base and J by 8 bases, with 9 bases between the two germline ends. The CDR3 DNA reads TGTGCCAGCAGTTTAGAAGGGGGTCATTCACCCCTCCACTTT. It codes for CASSLEGGHSPLHF.

This clonotype was recorded at least ten times. The chain carries TRBV20-1 and TRBJ2-3; D is possibly TRBD2 (5 bases). The germline V gene has CDR1 DFQATT and CDR2 SNEGSKA (reference sequence). CDR3 length: 15 amino acids. Trimming shortened V by 0 bases and J by 4 bases, and 14 bases separated the two germline ends. The CDR3 bases are TGCAGTGCTAGAGATCGGGGTACTTCCGCAGATACGCAGTATTTT. Its translation is CSARDRGTSADTQYF.

This clonotype was counted ten times or more. A junction end diverges from the germline sequence, so it may reflect a read error. This rearrangement joins TRBV2 to TRBJ2-5; tentatively, D is TRBD1 (6 bases). The CDR3 runs 14 residues. CDR1 is SNHLY and CDR2 is FYNNEI in the germline V gene. CDR3 sequence: CASSEPDRQETQHF. CDR3 sequence (DNA): TGTGCCAGCAGTGAACCGGACAGACAAGAGACCCAGCACTTC.

This clonotype has at least ten counts. V usage is TRBV5-6 and J usage is TRBJ1-1; D unclear. The CDR3 is 15 residues long. CDR1 and CDR2 (germline): SGHDT, YYEEEE. The V end was cut by 5 bases, the J end by 1 base, with 15 bases between. The CDR3 DNA reads as TGTGCCAGCAGTAGGGCGCGACTGACGAACACTGAAGCTTTCTTT. Its translation: CASSRARLTNTEAFF.

This clonotype was seen many times. V and J are TRBV20-1 and TRBJ2-1, with 7 bases lining up with TRBD1. The J segment lost 2 bases and the V segment lost 5 bases, leaving 3 bases of the junction unmatched. The germline V gene has CDR1 DFQATT and CDR2 SNEGSKA (reference sequence). This CDR3 spans 13 amino acids. The CDR3 sequence is CSAGQAPYNEQFF. The CDR3 DNA reads as TGCAGTGCTGGACAGGCCCCCTACAATGAGCAGTTCTTC.

This clonotype was seen many times. The chain employs TRBV5-5 and TRBJ2-1; TRBD2 matches 8 bases. The trim removed 0 bases at V and 3 bases at J, leaving 5 bases unmatched. Per germline, CDR1 SGHKS and CDR2 YYEKEE (reference sequence). CDR3 length equals 16 residues. In nucleotides, the CDR3 is TGTGCCAGCAGCTTGGACGGAGCGGGAGTCTACAATGAGCAGTTCTTC. Translating it yields CASSLDGAGVYNEQFF.

The table lists this clonotype with a few counts. A junction boundary mismatches the germline segment, possibly from a read error. The genes are TRBV7-7 and TRBJ2-1, with 9 nucleotides matching TRBD2. The CDR3 extends over 16 amino acids. CDR1 and CDR2 from the germline V gene are SSHAT and FNYEAQ (reference sequence). In DNA, the CDR3 is TGTGCTAGCAGCTTAGGTGGGACTAGCAGCAACAATGAGCAGTTCTTC. Protein product: CASSLGGTSSNNEQFF.

At least ten counts were recorded for this clonotype. The CDR3 loop is CATFGPSNYGYTF. CDR3 nucleotide sequence: TGTGCCACCTTTGGGCCCTCTAACTATGGCTACACCTTC. The chain has TRBV12-3 or TRBV12-4 and TRBJ1-2, with D uncertain. Trimming left V 10 bases short and J 0 bases short, with 12 bases between. The CDR3 covers 13 residues.

This clonotype was recorded many times. The chain employs TRBV28 and TRBJ1-2, with D hard to call. Germline CDR1 and CDR2: MDHEN and SYDVKM. The CDR3 is 15 amino acids. V shed 10 bases and J shed 6 bases, with 24 bases lying between them. The CDR3 DNA follows: TGTGCCACCAACGGCGGGCAGGAAAGGGTGGATGGCTACACCTTC. This gives the protein CATNGGQERVDGYTF.

The sample holds a few counts of this clonotype. A read error is possible here, since a much larger clone lies one base away. The rearrangement links TRBV28 to TRBJ1-1; no definite D call. Germline assignment: CDR1 MDHEN and CDR2 SYDVKM. CDR3 length equals 11 residues. In nucleotides, the CDR3 is TGTGCCAGCAGACTTTATAGAGAAGCTCTCTTT. Its protein is CASRLYREALF. Based on the CDR3 plus reference TRBV28 and TRBJ1-1, the full variable domain is DVKVTQSSRYLVKRTGEKVFLECVQDMDHENMFWYRQDPGLGLRLIYFSYDVKMKEKGDIPEGYSVSREKKERFSLILESASTNQTSMYLCASRLYREALFGQGTRLTVV.

This clonotype occurred many times. The chain recombines TRBV4-2 with TRBJ2-7; 13 nucleotides agree with TRBD2. CDR3 length equals 18 residues. V shed 3 bases and J 5 bases; nucleotides not matched to a gene: 13. CDR1 and CDR2 from the germline V gene are LGHNA and YNFKEQ. The CDR3 nucleotides read TGTGCCAGCAGCCAGGAAGAATGGACTAGCGGGAGCGGCGACGAGCAGTACTTC. It encodes CASSQEEWTSGSGDEQYF.